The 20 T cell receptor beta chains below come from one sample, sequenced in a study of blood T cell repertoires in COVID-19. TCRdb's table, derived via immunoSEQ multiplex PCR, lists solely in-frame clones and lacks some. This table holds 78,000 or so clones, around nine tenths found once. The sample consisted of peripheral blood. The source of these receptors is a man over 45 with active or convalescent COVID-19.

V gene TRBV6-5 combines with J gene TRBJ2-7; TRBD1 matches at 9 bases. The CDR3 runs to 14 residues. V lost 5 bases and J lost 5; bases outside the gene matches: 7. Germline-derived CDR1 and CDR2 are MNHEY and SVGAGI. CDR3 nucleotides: TGTGCCAGCAGTAAACAGGGGGCTTCGGACGAGCAGTACGTC. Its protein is CASSKQGASDEQYV.

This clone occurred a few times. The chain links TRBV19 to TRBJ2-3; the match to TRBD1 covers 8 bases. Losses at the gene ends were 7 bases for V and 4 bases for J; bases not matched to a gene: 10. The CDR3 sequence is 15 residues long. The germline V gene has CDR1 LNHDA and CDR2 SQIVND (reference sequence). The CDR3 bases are TGTGCCAGTACCAGTCTGACAGGGGCGCCAGATACGCAGTATTTT. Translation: CASTSLTGAPDTQYF.

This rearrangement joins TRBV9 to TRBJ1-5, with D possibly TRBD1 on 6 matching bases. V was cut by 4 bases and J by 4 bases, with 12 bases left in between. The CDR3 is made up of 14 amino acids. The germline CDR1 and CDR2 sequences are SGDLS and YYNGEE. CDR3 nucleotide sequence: TGTGCCAGCAGCCTAGGGACACCAAATCAGCCCCAGCATTTT. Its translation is CASSLGTPNQPQHF. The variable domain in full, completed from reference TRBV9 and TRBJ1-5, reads DSGVTQTPKHLITATGQRVTLRCSPRSGDLSVYWYQQSLDQGLQFLIQYYNGEERAKGNILERFSAQQFPDLHSELNLSSLELGDSALYFCASSLGTPNQPQHFGDGTRLSIL.

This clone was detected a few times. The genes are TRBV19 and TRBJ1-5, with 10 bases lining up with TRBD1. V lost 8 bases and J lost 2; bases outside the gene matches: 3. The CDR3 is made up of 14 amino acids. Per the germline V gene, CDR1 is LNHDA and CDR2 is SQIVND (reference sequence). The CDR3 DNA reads TGTGCCAGTTGTGGGACAGGGGGCAATCAGCCCCAGCATTTT. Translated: CASCGTGGNQPQHF.

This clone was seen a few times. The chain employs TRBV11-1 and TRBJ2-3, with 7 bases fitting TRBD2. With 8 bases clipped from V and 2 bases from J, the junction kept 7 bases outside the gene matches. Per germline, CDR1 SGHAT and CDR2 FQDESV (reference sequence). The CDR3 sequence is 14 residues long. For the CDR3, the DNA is TGTGCCAGCGGTAGGCGGGGGAACACAGATACGCAGTATTTT. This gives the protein CASGRRGNTDTQYF.

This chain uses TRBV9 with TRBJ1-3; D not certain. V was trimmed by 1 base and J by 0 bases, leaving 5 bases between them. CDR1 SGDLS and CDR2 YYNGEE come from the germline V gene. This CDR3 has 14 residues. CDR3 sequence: CASSVQDSGNTIYF. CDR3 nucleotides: TGTGCCAGCAGCGTACAGGACTCTGGAAACACCATATATTTT.

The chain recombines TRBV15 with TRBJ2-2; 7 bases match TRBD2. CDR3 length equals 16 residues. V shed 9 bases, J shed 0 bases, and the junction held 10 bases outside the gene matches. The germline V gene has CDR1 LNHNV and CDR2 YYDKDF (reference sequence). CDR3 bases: TGTGCCACGCGGCAGCGGGGAAGCCCGAACACCGGGGAGCTGTTTTTT. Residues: CATRQRGSPNTGELFF. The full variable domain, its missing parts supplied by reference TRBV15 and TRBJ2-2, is DAMVIQNPRYQVTQFGKPVTLSCSQTLNHNVMYWYQQKSSQAPKLLFHYYDKDFNNEADTPDNFQSRRPNTSFCFLDIRSPGLGDTAMYLCATRQRGSPNTGELFFGEGSRLTVL.

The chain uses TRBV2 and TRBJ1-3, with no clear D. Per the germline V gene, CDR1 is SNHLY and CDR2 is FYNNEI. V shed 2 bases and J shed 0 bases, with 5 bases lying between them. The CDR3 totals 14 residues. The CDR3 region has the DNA TGTGCCAGCAGTGAAATGCGCTCTGGAAACACCATATATTTT. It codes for CASSEMRSGNTIYF.

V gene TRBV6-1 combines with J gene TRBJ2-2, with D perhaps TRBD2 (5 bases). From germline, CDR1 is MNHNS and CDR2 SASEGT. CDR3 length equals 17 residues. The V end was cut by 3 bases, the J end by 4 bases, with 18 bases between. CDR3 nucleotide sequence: TGTGCCAGCAGTGAGCCCCCACCCCTTGGAGGCACCGGGGAGCTGTTTTTT. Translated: CASSEPPPLGGTGELFF.

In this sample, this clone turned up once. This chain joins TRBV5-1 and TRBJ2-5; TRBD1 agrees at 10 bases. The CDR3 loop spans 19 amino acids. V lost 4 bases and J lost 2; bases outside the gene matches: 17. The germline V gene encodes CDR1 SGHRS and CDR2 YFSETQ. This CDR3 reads CASSLRINVGTGVQETQYF. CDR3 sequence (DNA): TGCGCCAGCAGCCTGAGGATTAACGTCGGGACAGGGGTACAAGAGACCCAGTACTTC.

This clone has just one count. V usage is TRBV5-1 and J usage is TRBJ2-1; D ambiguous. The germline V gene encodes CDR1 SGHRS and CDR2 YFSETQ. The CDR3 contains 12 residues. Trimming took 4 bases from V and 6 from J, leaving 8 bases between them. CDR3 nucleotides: TGCGCCAGCAGCCCTCCCGGCAATGAGCAGTTCTTC. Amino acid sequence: CASSPPGNEQFF.

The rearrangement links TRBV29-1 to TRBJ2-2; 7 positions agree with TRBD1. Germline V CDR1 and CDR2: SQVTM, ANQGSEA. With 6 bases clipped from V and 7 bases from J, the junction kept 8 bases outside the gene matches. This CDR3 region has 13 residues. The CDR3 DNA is TGCAGCGTATACACAGGGGAGAGCGGGGAGCTGTTTTTT. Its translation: CSVYTGESGELFF.

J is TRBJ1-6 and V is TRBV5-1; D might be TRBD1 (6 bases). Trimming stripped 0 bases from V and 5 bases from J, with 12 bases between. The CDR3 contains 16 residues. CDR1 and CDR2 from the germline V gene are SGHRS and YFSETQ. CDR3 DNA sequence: TGCGCCAGCAGCTTGGCCGGTGGGGGCAATAATTCACCCCTCCACTTT. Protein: CASSLAGGGNNSPLHF. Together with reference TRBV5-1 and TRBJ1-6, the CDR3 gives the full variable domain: KAGVTQTPRYLIKTRGQQVTLSCSPISGHRSVSWYQQTPGQGLQFLFEYFSETQRNKGNFPGRFSGRQFSNSRSEMNVSTLELGDSALYLCASSLAGGGNNSPLHFGNGTRLTVT.

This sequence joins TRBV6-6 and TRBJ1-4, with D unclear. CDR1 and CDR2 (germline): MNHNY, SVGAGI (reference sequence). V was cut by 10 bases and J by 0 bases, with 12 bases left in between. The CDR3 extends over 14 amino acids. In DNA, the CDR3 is TGTGCCATCGGGGAGGACTCAACTAATGAAAAACTGTTTTTT. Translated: CAIGEDSTNEKLFF.

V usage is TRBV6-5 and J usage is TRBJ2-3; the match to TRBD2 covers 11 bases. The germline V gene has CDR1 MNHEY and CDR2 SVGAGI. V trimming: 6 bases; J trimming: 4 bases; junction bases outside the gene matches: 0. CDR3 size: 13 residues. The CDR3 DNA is TGTGCCAGCAGGGGACTAGCGGCAGATACGCAGTATTTT. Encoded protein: CASRGLAADTQYF.

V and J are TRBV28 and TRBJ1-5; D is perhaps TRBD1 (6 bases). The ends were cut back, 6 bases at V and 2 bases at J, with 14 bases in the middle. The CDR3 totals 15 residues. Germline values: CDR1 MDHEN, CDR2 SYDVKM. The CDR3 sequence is CASSYGQPGNQPQHF. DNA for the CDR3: TGTGCCAGCAGCTACGGACAGCCCGGCAATCAGCCCCAGCATTTT.

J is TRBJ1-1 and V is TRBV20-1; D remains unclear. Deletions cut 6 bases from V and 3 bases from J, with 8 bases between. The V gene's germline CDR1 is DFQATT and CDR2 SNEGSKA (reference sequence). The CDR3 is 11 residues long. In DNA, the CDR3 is TGCAGTGCCTTCTCGGACACTGAAGCTTTCTTT. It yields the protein CSAFSDTEAFF.

The CDR3 sequence is CASSDGGAGKETQYF. The DNA for the CDR3 is TGTGCCAGTAGTGATGGGGGTGCGGGGAAAGAGACCCAGTACTTC. V is TRBV19 and J is TRBJ2-5; tentative D call: TRBD2 (6 bases). The germline CDR1 and CDR2 sequences are LNHDA and SQIVND (reference sequence). V was pared by 5 bases and J by 3 bases, with 16 bases between. The CDR3 consists of 15 residues.

In nucleotides, the CDR3 is TGTGCCACCGAACAGGGGTTCGGGGCCAACGTCCTGACTTTC. Protein: CATEQGFGANVLTF. This sequence joins TRBV19 and TRBJ2-6; the match to TRBD1 covers 7 bases. Germline CDR1 is LNHDA and CDR2 is SQIVND (reference sequence). V trimming: 10 bases; J trimming: 4 bases; junction bases outside the gene matches: 7. The CDR3 has 14 amino acids.

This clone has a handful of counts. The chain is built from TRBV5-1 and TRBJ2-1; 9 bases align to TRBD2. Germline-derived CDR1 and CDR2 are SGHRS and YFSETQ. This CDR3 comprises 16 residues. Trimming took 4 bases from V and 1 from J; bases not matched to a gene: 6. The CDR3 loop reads CASSLQRGVSYNEQFF. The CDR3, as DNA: TGCGCCAGCAGCCTTCAGCGGGGGGTTTCCTACAATGAGCAGTTCTTC.